The 32 T cell receptor beta chains below come from one sample, sequenced in a study of control samples from healthy donors and cancer patients. The assay was immunoSEQ multiplex PCR, and TCRdb's table has in-frame clones only and misses some. The data contain approximately 99,000 clones, around four fifths of them singletons. Input material: blood. The origin of the receptors is a young man in good health.

The V call is TRBV18, the J call TRBJ1-2, with D hard to call. This CDR3 has 15 residues. CDR1 KGHSH and CDR2 LQKENI come from the germline V gene. V lost 2 bases, J lost 0 bases, and 10 bases lay in between. For the CDR3, the DNA is TGTGCCAGCTCACCAGAAGTACAGCCTAACTATGGCTACACCTTC. Its translation is CASSPEVQPNYGYTF.

The rearrangement links TRBV24-1 to TRBJ1-5, with D tentatively TRBD1 (6 bases). The CDR3 extends over 15 amino acids. In germline, CDR1 is KGHDR, CDR2 SFDVKD. The ends were cut back, 5 bases at V and 4 bases at J, with 14 bases in the middle. CDR3 nucleotides: TGTGCCACCAGTGTTGGTTCGGGGACAAATCAGCCCCAGCATTTT. This codes for CATSVGSGTNQPQHF.

V is TRBV29-1 and J is TRBJ1-5, with 7 bases lining up with TRBD1. V shed 6 bases, J shed 4 bases, and the junction held 9 bases outside the gene matches. This CDR3 comprises 14 residues. Germline V gene data show CDR1 as SQVTM and CDR2 as ANQGSEA. The CDR3: CSVGTGQNNQPQHF. In nucleotides, the CDR3 is TGCAGCGTGGGGACGGGACAGAATAATCAGCCCCAGCATTTT.

The rearrangement uses TRBV6-6 and TRBJ1-6; 12 nucleotides match TRBD1. Per the germline V gene, CDR1 is MNHNY and CDR2 is SVGAGI (reference sequence). The CDR3 is made up of 16 amino acids. With 2 bases clipped from V and 8 bases from J, the junction kept 4 bases outside the gene matches. The CDR3 loop reads CASSYTGTGGHSPLHF. CDR3 DNA: TGTGCCAGCAGTTACACAGGGACAGGGGGCCATTCACCCCTCCACTTT.

This sequence joins TRBV25-1 and TRBJ1-6; D is unresolved. Between the trimmed V and J ends, which lost 8 bases and 3 bases, there was a span of 8 bases. Germline V gene lookup returns CDR1 MGHDK and CDR2 SYGVNS. This CDR3 spans 13 amino acids. The CDR3 region has the DNA TGTGCCAGCTTACAGAGCTATAATTCACCCCTCCACTTT. This encodes CASLQSYNSPLHF. Full variable domain (missing parts from reference TRBV25-1 and TRBJ1-6): EADIYQTPRYLVIGTGKKITLECSQTMGHDKMYWYQQDPGMELHLIHYSYGVNSTEKGDLSSESTVSRIRTEHFPLTLESARPSHTSQYLCASLQSYNSPLHFGNGTRLTVT.

The chain combines TRBV9 with TRBJ2-1; TRBD1 agrees at 7 bases. The CDR3 sequence is 16 residues long. Per the germline V gene, CDR1 is SGDLS and CDR2 is YYNGEE. Trimming cost V 4 bases and J 0 bases; bases outside gene matches: 7. CDR3 coding DNA: TGTGCCAGCAGCTCACAGGGGAAGAGCTCCTACAATGAGCAGTTCTTC. Its protein is CASSSQGKSSYNEQFF.

The chain couples TRBV9 to TRBJ2-3, with 7 bases identical to TRBD1. This CDR3 is 15 amino acids long. The V gene's germline CDR1 is SGDLS and CDR2 YYNGEE. V lost 2 bases, J lost 1 base, and 4 bases stayed unmatched. The DNA for the CDR3 is TGTGCCAGCAGCGTCAGGGGGTTGGGCACAGATACGCAGTATTTT. It is translated as CASSVRGLGTDTQYF.

The CDR3 is CASTPGLPREGLFF. The CDR3 DNA reads TGTGCCAGTACCCCGGGACTACCGAGGGAGGGGCTGTTTTTT. The V gene is TRBV19, the J gene TRBJ2-2, with 7 bases matching TRBD2. The CDR3 runs to 14 residues. The ends lost 7 bases at V and 13 bases at J; junction bases unmatched: 15. Germline assignment: CDR1 LNHDA and CDR2 SQIVND (reference sequence).

The J gene is TRBJ2-7, the V gene TRBV2; TRBD1 might be the D (5 bases). This CDR3 is built from 17 residues. Germline assignment: CDR1 SNHLY and CDR2 FYNNEI. The germline V and J ends were trimmed by 2 bases and 1 base, with 18 bases remaining between them. This CDR3 reads CASSESSGQGPSYEQYF. For the CDR3, the DNA is TGTGCCAGCAGTGAAAGTTCTGGGCAGGGCCCTTCCTACGAGCAGTACTTC.

The rearrangement links TRBV19 to TRBJ1-1, with 9 positions matching TRBD1. This CDR3 is 15 amino acids long. V shed 4 bases and J 8 bases; nucleotides not matched to a gene: 11. Per the germline V gene, CDR1 is LNHDA and CDR2 is SQIVND (reference sequence). The CDR3 sequence is CASSTRSTGQGEAFF. CDR3 coding DNA: TGTGCCAGTAGTACTCGATCAACCGGACAGGGGGAAGCTTTCTTT.

The chain links TRBV6-5 to TRBJ1-1, with 12 nucleotides matching TRBD1. CDR3 length: 14 residues. V trimming: 2 bases; J trimming: 8 bases; junction bases outside the gene matches: 3. Germline CDR1 is MNHEY and CDR2 is SVGAGI. The DNA of the CDR3 is TGTGCCAGCAGTTACGGCGGGACAGGGGGCGAAGCTTTCTTT. This codes for CASSYGGTGGEAFF.

This chain joins TRBV2 and TRBJ2-3, with TRBD2 identical over 9 bases. The CDR3 extends over 13 amino acids. Unmatched junction bases numbered 2, after V lost 7 bases and J lost 3 bases. The V gene's germline CDR1 is SNHLY and CDR2 FYNNEI. The CDR3 protein is CASTRGGTDTQYF. The CDR3 DNA reads TGTGCCAGCACGCGGGGGGGAACAGATACGCAGTATTTT. The full variable domain, completed using reference TRBV2 and TRBJ2-3, is EPEVTQTPSHQVTQMGQEVILRCVPISNHLYFYWYRQILGQKVEFLVSFYNNEISEKSEIFDDQFSVERPDGSNFTLKIRSTKLEDSAMYFCASTRGGTDTQYFGPGTRLTVL.

This chain connects TRBV6-2 or TRBV6-3 to TRBJ2-1, with TRBD1 identical over 7 bases. The CDR3 totals 14 residues. CDR1 and CDR2 (germline): MNHEY, SVGEGT. The J segment lost 3 bases and the V segment lost 4 bases, leaving 3 bases of the junction unmatched. CDR3 amino acids: CASSFRDSYNEQFF. The DNA of the CDR3 is TGTGCCAGCAGTTTTCGGGACAGCTACAATGAGCAGTTCTTC.

The chain joins TRBV6-2 or TRBV6-3 to TRBJ2-1; D is unresolved. The ends were cut back, 2 bases at V and 4 bases at J, with 12 bases in the middle. This CDR3 is 15 amino acids long. Looked up from germline, CDR1 is MNHEY and CDR2 is SVGEGT. CDR3 in amino acids: CASSYNSDTYNEQFF. In DNA, the CDR3 is TGTGCCAGCAGTTACAACAGCGACACTTACAATGAGCAGTTCTTC.

The V gene is TRBV6-5, the J gene TRBJ2-2; TRBD1 aligns across 8 bases. V was pared by 0 bases and J by 7 bases, with 7 bases of the junction left unmatched. Germline CDR1 is MNHEY and CDR2 is SVGAGI. The CDR3 consists of 16 residues. The CDR3 region is CASSYSWTGSGGELFF. The DNA for the CDR3 is TGTGCCAGCAGTTACTCGTGGACAGGGTCCGGCGGGGAGCTGTTTTTT.

This clone was found a few times. The rearrangement joins TRBV19 to TRBJ1-1; 7 bases are shared with TRBD1. The V gene end was trimmed by 5 bases and the J gene end by 3 bases; junction bases not matched to a gene: 6. This CDR3 is 14 amino acids long. The germline CDR1 and CDR2 sequences are LNHDA and SQIVND (reference sequence). The CDR3 DNA reads as TGTGCCAGTAGTGTGGGGGGACAGTACACTGAAGCTTTCTTT. This codes for CASSVGGQYTEAFF.

This clone was counted at least ten times. V and J are TRBV6-5 and TRBJ2-7; perhaps D is TRBD1 or TRBD2 (5 bases each). The CDR3 extends over 13 amino acids. Germline CDR1 and CDR2: MNHEY and SVGAGI. V was clipped by 4 bases and J by 4 bases, with 11 bases between them. CDR3 sequence (DNA): TGTGCCAGCAGTTTATCAGGGAGATACGAGCAGTACTTC. Translating gives CASSLSGRYEQYF.

The chain is built from TRBV6-5 and TRBJ1-1; TRBD1 matches 7 bases. The CDR3 sequence is 13 residues long. The junction had 0 bases not matched to a gene; V was cut back by 0 bases and J by 5 bases. Looked up from germline, CDR1 is MNHEY and CDR2 is SVGAGI. The CDR3 nucleotides read TGTGCCAGCAGTTACTCGACAGGGACTGAAGCTTTCTTT. This translates into CASSYSTGTEAFF.

The J gene is TRBJ1-6, the V gene TRBV4-2; 7 bases match TRBD1. The germline V gene encodes CDR1 LGHNA and CDR2 YNFKEQ. V shed 0 bases and J 17 bases; nucleotides not matched to a gene: 16. This CDR3 is 16 amino acids long. The DNA for the CDR3 is TGTGCCAGCAGCCAAGACCCGACAGGGTTGGGGGGGCGGTTCCACTTT. Its protein product is CASSQDPTGLGGRFHF.

The rearrangement uses TRBV11-3 and TRBJ2-5; D is uncertain. Germline V gene data show CDR1 as SGHNT and CDR2 as YENEEA. The ends were cut back, 1 base at V and 5 bases at J, with 8 bases in the middle. There are 13 residues in the CDR3. The CDR3 is CASSLAGAETQYF. In DNA form, the CDR3 reads TGTGCCAGCAGCTTAGCAGGAGCCGAGACCCAGTACTTC. Full variable domain (missing parts from reference TRBV11-3 and TRBJ2-5): EAGVVQSPRYKIIEKKQPVAFWCNPISGHNTLYWYLQNLGQGPELLIRYENEEAVDDSQLPKDRFSAERLKGVDSTLKIQPAELGDSAVYLCASSLAGAETQYFGPGTRLLVL.

This clone has only a few counts. The chain joins TRBV7-2 to TRBJ2-7, with D tentatively TRBD1 or TRBD2 (8 bases each). Trimming stripped 6 bases from V and 2 bases from J, with 17 bases between. Germline V gives CDR1 SGHTA, CDR2 FQGNSA. This CDR3 is 15 amino acids long. The CDR3 DNA reads TGTGCCAGCAGTTATACAGGGGGACTAGCCTACGAGCAGTACTTC. Its translation is CASSYTGGLAYEQYF.

The sample holds a few counts of this clone. The chain joins TRBV7-2 to TRBJ1-5; 7 nucleotides agree with TRBD1. The CDR3 is 14 amino acids. The germline V gene encodes CDR1 SGHTA and CDR2 FQGNSA. Unmatched junction bases numbered 2, after V lost 4 bases and J lost 2 bases. CDR3: CASSSDRGNQPQHF. CDR3 coding DNA: TGTGCCAGCAGCTCCGACAGGGGCAATCAGCCCCAGCATTTT.

J is TRBJ2-3 and V is TRBV6-5, with 8 bases aligning to TRBD1. The CDR3 covers 14 residues. V trimming: 5 bases; J trimming: 3 bases; junction bases outside the gene matches: 4. Per the germline V gene, CDR1 is MNHEY and CDR2 is SVGAGI. The CDR3 DNA sequence: TGTGCCAGCAGTAGAACAGGGGGGACAGATACGCAGTATTTT. It yields the protein CASSRTGGTDTQYF.

The chain is built from TRBV7-8 and TRBJ2-2; D not certain. Trimming removed 5 bases at V and 8 bases at J, with 9 bases between. The CDR3 is made up of 12 amino acids. Germline V gene lookup returns CDR1 SGHVS and CDR2 FQNEAQ. The CDR3 coding sequence is TGTGCCAGCAGCCCGGATTGGGGGGAGCTGTTTTTT. Translating it yields CASSPDWGELFF.

The chain couples TRBV4-3 to TRBJ1-2; the D is unclear. CDR1 is LGHNA, CDR2 YSLEER, per germline. Trimming took off 0 bases at V and 4 bases at J, with 9 bases between the two ends. The CDR3 has 14 amino acids. This CDR3 reads CASSQDTGRYGYTF. CDR3 DNA: TGCGCCAGCAGCCAAGACACCGGTCGCTATGGCTACACCTTC.

This sequence joins TRBV7-9 and TRBJ2-7; TRBD2 matches 11 bases. J gave up 2 bases and V 5 bases, and 5 bases lay outside the gene matches. The CDR3 has 15 residues. Germline CDR1 reads SEHNR; CDR2 reads FQNEAQ (reference sequence). The CDR3 DNA follows: TGTGCCAGCAGCACACGACTAGCGGGGACCTACGAGCAGTACTTC. Translated, it gives CASSTRLAGTYEQYF.

This clone was seen a few times. The rearrangement links TRBV3-1 (or the pseudogene TRBV3-2) to TRBJ1-1; TRBD1 matches at 9 bases. Germline V lookup: CDR1 LGHDT, CDR2 YNNKEL (reference sequence). V was clipped by 5 bases and J by 0 bases; unmatched bases: 7. The CDR3 spans 16 residues. Written as DNA, the CDR3 is TGTGCCAGCAGCGAAAAAGACAGGGGGATGAACACTGAAGCTTTCTTT. Translated: CASSEKDRGMNTEAFF.

This sequence joins TRBV6-5 and TRBJ1-2; no firm D call. CDR1 is MNHEY and CDR2 is SVGAGI in the germline V gene. Trimming took off 6 bases at V and 2 bases at J, with 10 bases between the two ends. This CDR3 is 13 amino acids long. The CDR3 sequence is CASRRTGNYGYTF. In DNA form, the CDR3 reads TGTGCCAGCAGGAGGACGGGGAACTATGGCTACACCTTC.

This chain connects TRBV9 to TRBJ2-3, with a possible D match to TRBD1 (5 bases). Germline V lookup: CDR1 SGDLS, CDR2 YYNGEE. V gave up 1 base and J gave up 0 bases, with 9 bases separating them. This CDR3 region has 15 residues. CDR3 region: CASSVQGTSTDTQYF. The CDR3, as DNA: TGTGCCAGCAGCGTACAGGGTACGAGCACAGATACGCAGTATTTT.

This clone has a single count. V gene TRBV28 combines with J gene TRBJ2-7; 7 positions agree with TRBD2. This CDR3 has 14 amino acids. Unmatched junction bases numbered 8, after V lost 5 bases and J lost 4 bases. The V gene's germline CDR1 is MDHEN and CDR2 SYDVKM. In DNA, the CDR3 is TGTGCCAGCAGTCCCTGGACTAGTGGATACGAGCAGTACTTC. This sequence encodes CASSPWTSGYEQYF.

The chain joins TRBV6-5 to TRBJ1-1; TRBD1 matches at 7 bases. The CDR3 sequence is 13 residues long. V was pared by 5 bases and J by 7 bases, with 7 bases of the junction left unmatched. Germline V gives CDR1 MNHEY, CDR2 SVGAGI. This CDR3 is CASSKRQGDEAFF. CDR3 sequence (DNA): TGTGCCAGCAGTAAAAGACAGGGTGATGAAGCTTTCTTT.

The V call is TRBV11-2, the J call TRBJ2-7, with D perhaps matching TRBD2 (5 bases). The germline V gene encodes CDR1 SGHAT and CDR2 FQNNGV. This CDR3 region has 19 residues. V gave up 0 bases and J gave up 2 bases, with 23 bases separating them. Written as DNA, the CDR3 is TGTGCCAGCAGCTTAGATGGGTCGAGGCGGCAGACTACCCCCTACGAGCAGTACTTC. Its protein is CASSLDGSRRQTTPYEQYF.